This T cell receptor beta chain was captured in a study of blood T cell repertoires in COVID-19. Across the study: T cells, B-cell-depleted T cells, or PBMCs provided the cDNA or gDNA that served as material.

The CDR3 totals 14 residues. From germline, CDR1 is LNHDA and CDR2 SQIVND (reference sequence). The V gene lost 3 bases and the J gene lost 5 bases, with 13 bases spanning the gap. Using immunoSEQ multiplex PCR, the repertoire was profiled, and TCRdb retains in-frame clones only, with some absent. The sample lists about 320,000 clones; 85% to 95% were seen once. V usage is TRBV19 and J usage is TRBJ2-5; D remains ambiguous. This TCR came from a woman between 25 and 40 years old who had been exposed to COVID-19. Material for sequencing was PBMCs or T cells enriched from blood (not recorded which). The CDR3 coding sequence is TGTGCCAGTAGTATTGCTCAGTCCGGGGAGACCCAGTACTTC. It codes for CASSIAQSGETQYF.